This T cell receptor (beta chain) was sequenced for a study of shared clonotypes between healthy human individuals. In its sample, this clone was seen once. Germline CDR1 is SGHRS and CDR2 is YFSETQ. CDR3 length: 15 amino acids. J gave up 3 bases and V 4 bases, and 9 bases lay outside the gene matches. As handled by the study authors: Junction-only immunoSEQ sequences carried no quality scores, so filtering differed. The repertoire was sequenced with immunoSEQ multiplex PCR; TCRdb's copy has only in-frame clones and lacks some. The DNA was the basis for D and trimming; V, J and clone size are from that table. This table holds about 2.4 million clones, 80% to 95% found once.

The receptor's source is a man between 18 and 35 years old in good health. Some clones in this sample may be carry-over from other donors' samples. This chain connects TRBV5-1 to TRBJ2-5; 7 bases are a match to TRBD2. Input material: naive CD4+ T cells from PBMCs. The subset is: CD45RA+ positively selected. CDR3 region: CASSPRQTSKETQYF. CDR3 in DNA: TGCGCCAGCAGCCCCCGACAGACTAGCAAAGAGACCCAGTACTTC.